The 24 T cell receptor beta chains below all came from one sample that was sequenced in a study of T cells in Graves' hyperthyroidism and ophthalmopathy. Researchers took RNA transcripts and amplified the TCR beta CDR3 regions from them. Primed by the HTBI set, a first-round RT-PCR was run on the TCR CDR3. TCRdb used MiXCR to reprocess the multiplex PCR reads, holding one entry per CDR3 protein. The sample records roughly 350,000 distinct CDR3 sequences, 13% to 15% being singletons. Sample: blood. The source of these receptors is a woman aged 25 to 39 with Graves' ophthalmopathy.

This clonotype was observed a handful of times. The CDR3 reads CASRSAPYGYTF. The DNA for the CDR3 is TGTGCCAGCAGATCAGCCCCCTATGGCTACACCTTC. J is TRBJ1-2 and V is TRBV9; D is ambiguous. The germline V gene encodes CDR1 SGDLS and CDR2 YYNGEE. The V gene lost 5 bases and the J gene lost 4 bases, with 9 bases spanning the gap. The CDR3 has 12 residues.

This clonotype appeared many times. The chain employs TRBV3-1 and TRBJ2-5; TRBD2 is a possible D gene (5 bases). V was cut by 4 bases and J by 5 bases, with 14 bases left in between. This CDR3 has 14 amino acids. Looked up from germline, CDR1 is LGHDT and CDR2 is YNNKEL (reference sequence). CDR3 sequence reads: CASSPPGVWETQYF. In DNA, the CDR3 is TGTGCCAGCAGCCCCCCCGGGGTCTGGGAGACCCAGTACTTC.

This clonotype occurred many times. The rearrangement joins TRBV3-1 to TRBJ1-2; 7 nucleotides line up with TRBD1. With 1 base clipped from V and 8 bases from J, the junction kept 10 bases outside the gene matches. Germline CDR1 reads LGHDT; CDR2 reads YNNKEL (reference sequence). The CDR3 length is 15 residues. The CDR3: CASSQAWDSPLGYTF. CDR3 nucleotides: TGTGCCAGCAGCCAAGCGTGGGACAGCCCCCTGGGCTACACCTTC.

There are many counts of this clonotype. The gene calls are TRBV11-1 and TRBJ1-2; 7 positions agree with TRBD1. The CDR3 extends over 15 amino acids. Germline V gene lookup returns CDR1 SGHAT and CDR2 FQDESV (reference sequence). V gave up 4 bases and J gave up 4 bases; unmatched junction bases: 9. For the CDR3, the DNA is TGTGCCAGCAGCTCCGACAGGGAGTCGGGCTATGGCTACACCTTC. This gives the protein CASSSDRESGYGYTF.

The CDR3 nucleotides are TGTGCCAGCAGCCAAGAGGGTCTAGGGAGCTCCTACGAGCAGTACTTC. Translating gives CASSQEGLGSSYEQYF. The rearrangement links TRBV7-2 to TRBJ2-7, with D possibly being TRBD2 (5 bases). V was cut by 5 bases and J by 0 bases, with 17 bases left in between. The CDR3 runs 16 residues. Germline loops: CDR1 SGHTA, CDR2 FQGNSA.

There are a few counts of this clonotype. The chain combines TRBV13 with TRBJ1-6; the match to TRBD1 covers 9 bases. The CDR3 consists of 17 residues. Per the germline V gene, CDR1 is PRHDT and CDR2 is FYEKMQ (reference sequence). The V gene end was trimmed by 5 bases and the J gene end by 10 bases; junction bases not matched to a gene: 15. CDR3 in DNA: TGTGCCAGCAGCCTCAAACAGGGGGCGAGTCGGGGGTCACCCCTCCACTTT. This codes for CASSLKQGASRGSPLHF.

This clonotype appeared many times. J is TRBJ1-5 and V is TRBV30; D possibly corresponds to TRBD1 (5 bases). The V end was cut by 2 bases, the J end by 6 bases, with 11 bases between. CDR3 size: 13 residues. Germline V CDR1 and CDR2: GTSNPN, SVGIG (reference sequence). CDR3 amino acids: CAWSLGVSQPQHF. Written as DNA, the CDR3 is TGTGCCTGGAGTTTGGGGGTAAGTCAGCCCCAGCATTTT.

The sample holds one count of this clonotype. The chain carries TRBV4-1 and TRBJ2-3; possibly TRBD1 or TRBD2 for D (5 bases each). CDR3 length: 12 residues. CDR1 MGHRA and CDR2 YSYEKL come from the germline V gene. Trimming stripped 3 bases from V and 5 bases from J, with 6 bases between. In nucleotides, the CDR3 is TGCGCCAGCAGCCAGGGGGAAGATACGCAGTATTTT. Translating it yields CASSQGEDTQYF.

This clonotype was seen a handful of times. The V call is TRBV18, the J call TRBJ1-1; D possibly corresponds to TRBD1 (5 bases). With 1 base removed from V and 1 base from J, the gap between germline ends came to 7 bases. Germline values: CDR1 KGHSH, CDR2 LQKENI. The CDR3 spans 14 residues. The CDR3 bases are TGTGCCAGCTCACCACTGGACACGAACACTGAAGCTTTCTTT. Translating it yields CASSPLDTNTEAFF.

V gene TRBV19 combines with J gene TRBJ2-7, with D possibly being TRBD1 or TRBD2 (5 bases each). The V end was cut by 2 bases, the J end by 3 bases, with 11 bases between. The CDR3 has 14 amino acids. Germline loops: CDR1 LNHDA, CDR2 SQIVND (reference sequence). The CDR3 region is CASSISRGRYEQYF. The CDR3 coding sequence is TGTGCCAGTAGTATATCCCGGGGCCGCTACGAGCAGTACTTC.

Comments on this clonotype: A much larger clone differs by one base, so this may be a read error. The J gene is TRBJ2-7, the V gene TRBV9; 8 bases agree with TRBD1. This CDR3 is built from 15 residues. Trimming removed 0 bases from V and 7 bases from J; junction bases left unmatched: 9. Germline V gives CDR1 SGDLS, CDR2 YYNGEE. CDR3 amino acids: CASSVDGDRFAEQYF. CDR3 in DNA: TGTGCCAGCAGCGTAGATGGGGACAGGTTCGCTGAGCAGTACTTC.

The sample holds many counts of this clonotype. This rearrangement joins TRBV7-2 to TRBJ1-2, with a possible D match to TRBD1 (5 bases). V lost 7 bases, J lost 4 bases, and 19 bases lay in between. The CDR3 loop spans 15 amino acids. The germline V gene has CDR1 SGHTA and CDR2 FQGNSA. The CDR3 sequence: CASMGLVSSGYGYTF. The DNA of the CDR3 is TGTGCCAGCATGGGGCTCGTTTCCTCCGGCTATGGCTACACCTTC.

This clonotype has just a few counts. This chain's CDR3 is CSVGGWGNEQFF. In DNA, the CDR3 is TGCAGCGTTGGGGGATGGGGGAATGAGCAGTTCTTC. The chain links TRBV29-1 to TRBJ2-1; D is perhaps TRBD1 or TRBD2 (5 bases each). CDR1 is SQVTM, CDR2 ANQGSEA, per germline. The CDR3 is 12 residues long. Trimming left V 4 bases short and J 7 bases short, with 11 bases between.

CDR3 sequence reads: CASSFPHTGELFF. The CDR3 DNA reads TGTGCCAGCAGTTTTCCTCACACCGGGGAGCTGTTTTTT. The chain employs TRBV27 and TRBJ2-2; no clear D gene. In germline, CDR1 is MNHEY, CDR2 SMNVEV (reference sequence). With 3 bases removed from V and 3 bases from J, the gap between germline ends came to 5 bases. The CDR3 has 13 residues.

This clonotype was counted a few times. The chain links TRBV9 to TRBJ1-1, with TRBD1 as a possible D gene (6 bases). The V end lost 7 bases, the J end lost 0 bases, and 19 bases lay between the germline ends. The CDR3 extends over 16 amino acids. CDR1 SGDLS and CDR2 YYNGEE come from the germline V gene. The DNA for the CDR3 is TGTGCCAGCTCAAGGGGGGTATCTCAGTTGAACACTGAAGCTTTCTTT. Translating gives CASSRGVSQLNTEAFF.

The chain uses TRBV6-1 and TRBJ2-4; 7 bases map to TRBD2. Germline CDR1 is MNHNS and CDR2 is SASEGT. The CDR3 totals 15 residues. V lost 1 base and J lost 8; bases outside the gene matches: 8. The CDR3 loop reads CASSEEAGSLDIQYF. The CDR3 DNA follows: TGTGCCAGCAGTGAAGAAGCGGGGAGCTTAGACATTCAGTACTTC.

This rearrangement joins TRBV12-3 or TRBV12-4 to TRBJ2-3; 7 positions agree with TRBD1. J lost 1 base, V lost 3 bases, and 4 bases had no gene match. The CDR3 is 15 amino acids. This chain's CDR3 is CASSFLQGGTDTQYF. In DNA, the CDR3 is TGTGCCAGCAGTTTTCTCCAGGGGGGCACAGATACGCAGTATTTT.

This chain uses TRBV7-8 with TRBJ2-7; 8 positions agree with TRBD2. Germline assignment: CDR1 SGHVS and CDR2 FQNEAQ. The trim removed 2 bases at V and 5 bases at J, leaving 17 bases unmatched. This CDR3 spans 18 amino acids. The CDR3 nucleotides read TGTGCCAGCAGCTTAAGTGGGGGAGGGACTAGTGGCCCTCACGAGCAGTACTTC. It is translated as CASSLSGGGTSGPHEQYF.

The CDR3, as DNA: TGCAGTGCTAGACTTACTAGCGGAGTCTACAATGAGCAGTTCTTC. Protein product: CSARLTSGVYNEQFF. The chain links TRBV20-1 to TRBJ2-1, with 8 bases that match TRBD2. There are 15 residues in the CDR3. Germline CDR1 is DFQATT and CDR2 is SNEGSKA (reference sequence). J lost 3 bases, V lost 2 bases, and 6 bases had no gene match.

Ten or more counts support this clonotype. The chain joins TRBV3-1 to TRBJ1-4, with a possible D match to TRBD1 (6 bases). The germline V gene encodes CDR1 LGHDT and CDR2 YNNKEL (reference sequence). Trimming took off 2 bases at V and 6 bases at J, with 16 bases between the two ends. The CDR3 totals 16 residues. This CDR3 is CASSQSYRVKDEKLFF. CDR3 nucleotide sequence: TGTGCCAGCAGCCAATCCTACAGGGTTAAGGATGAAAAACTGTTTTTT.

The chain recombines TRBV7-2 with TRBJ2-7, with 15 positions matching TRBD2. The ends lost 2 bases at V and 2 bases at J; junction bases unmatched: 10. This CDR3 has 19 amino acids. Germline V CDR1 and CDR2: SGHTA, FQGNSA. The CDR3 loop reads CASSLRLLRTSGGAYEQYF. The CDR3 nucleotides are TGTGCCAGCAGCTTAAGGTTGTTGCGGACTAGCGGGGGGGCCTACGAGCAGTACTTC.

This clonotype appeared a few times. V is TRBV10-3 and J is TRBJ1-2; D may be TRBD1 (5 bases). Trimming took off 4 bases at V and 5 bases at J, with 20 bases between the two ends. The CDR3 loop spans 16 amino acids. CDR1 and CDR2 (germline): ENHRY, SYGVKD. The chain's CDR3 is CAISVPVRELEYGYTF. For the CDR3, the DNA is TGTGCCATCAGTGTACCGGTCAGGGAGTTGGAGTATGGCTACACCTTC.

This clonotype showed up many times. For the CDR3, the DNA is TGCAGTGCTAGGGACAGCAGGGCTAGCTCTGGAAACACCATATATTTT. Translating it yields CSARDSRASSGNTIYF. The chain is built from TRBV20-1 and TRBJ1-3, with D possibly TRBD1 on 6 matching bases. Germline V lookup: CDR1 DFQATT, CDR2 SNEGSKA (reference sequence). The CDR3 contains 16 residues. Trimming took off 3 bases at V and 0 bases at J, with 15 bases between the two ends.

The DNA for the CDR3 is TGTGCCAGCAGCTTAGCGGGGGGGGGCGAGCAGTACTTC. Translated, it gives CASSLAGGGEQYF. The chain links TRBV7-2 to TRBJ2-7; 7 bases are shared with TRBD2. The CDR3 sequence is 13 residues long. Germline V gene sequence: CDR1 SGHTA, CDR2 FQGNSA. V dropped 0 bases and J dropped 6; count of bases not matched to a gene: 2.